Listed below are T cell receptor beta chains from one sample, sequenced in a study of regulatory T cells in long-lasting Graves disease. MiXCR was run by TCRdb on the multiplex PCR reads, yielding one entry per CDR3 protein. The sample yields hundreds of thousands of distinct CDR3 sequences, 16% seen once. Another study also made use of these data, one on T cells in Graves' hyperthyroidism and ophthalmopathy.

The specimen comprised peripheral blood mononuclear cells (PBMCs), sampled at new diagnosis, from a patient treated with antithyroid drugs. These receptors came from a man aged 35 to 55 with Graves disease. Both conserved end residues are trimmed from each CDR3. Rows give clone size only sometimes, using once, few, many, or a class for an expanded clone.

clone_size	j_call	v_call	cdr3_aa
many	TRBJ2-7	TRBV28	ASSLGTSGGVYEQY
-	TRBJ2-3	TRBV7-9	ASSFPGTNVKY
many	TRBJ1-1	TRBV7-3	ASSLTSGEAF
many	TRBJ2-3	TRBV2	ASSLRWDTQY
many	TRBJ2-1	TRBV15	ATSLTGGSYNEQF
many	TRBJ1-1	TRBV10-3	AIAYQEYAEAF
few	TRBJ2-2	TRBV30	AWSDVAGVNTGELF
few	TRBJ2-5	TRBV25-1	ASSLGQGIVKTQY
many	TRBJ2-3	TRBV5-1	ASSLISTSTDTQY
many	TRBJ2-1	TRBV2	ASSVLGHNEQF
many	TRBJ2-7	TRBV11-1	ASSLSTTYEQY
many	TRBJ2-5	TRBV3-1	ASSHRLAGGETQY
-	TRBJ2-5	TRBV6-2/TRBV6-3	ASGGGGRAGTQY
-	TRBJ2-6	TRBV7-7	ASSAGGANVLT
many	TRBJ1-6	TRBV2	ASRPAGLSYNSPLH
many	TRBJ2-7	TRBV29-1	SVEGGTYEQY
-	TRBJ2-7	TRBV10-3	AISEQGTAFYEQY
many	TRBJ1-3	TRBV2	ASSDPLNTIY
few	TRBJ2-2	TRBV25-1	ASSGLAGLTGELF
many	TRBJ1-3	TRBV5-1	ASSNRDSGNTIY
few	TRBJ2-2	TRBV24-1	ATSDSDSNTGELF
-	TRBJ1-1	TRBV20-1	SASGGSGLAEAF
-	TRBJ2-7	TRBV2	ASSGVGYEQY
-	TRBJ2-7	TRBV6-1	ASSPPGVDEQY
few	TRBJ2-2	TRBV3-1	ASSHLALNTGELF
few	TRBJ1-5	TRBV6-1	ASSEEGYQPQH
many	TRBJ2-1	TRBV20-1	SARRPQTAGGSYNEQF
many	TRBJ1-4	TRBV7-2	ASSRDAGGEKLF
many	TRBJ2-7	TRBV28	ASSRSGTGYEQY
many	TRBJ2-4	TRBV20-1	SARDRTGWPTFQY
many	TRBJ1-6	TRBV2	ASQYSYNSPLH
few	TRBJ2-2	TRBV14	ASSQDWFSTRGAGELF
once	TRBJ2-1	TRBV10-2	ASKNAGGTYNEQF
-	TRBJ1-3	TRBV18	ASSPSGRQVGTNTIY
many	TRBJ2-7	TRBV16	ASSPGWHSYEQY
many	TRBJ2-7	TRBV5-1	ASSFSGVSYEQY
-	TRBJ2-3	TRBV2	ASSVRAGTSDTQY
few	TRBJ2-1	TRBV11-1	ASSQAGEINEQF
many	TRBJ2-7	TRBV14	ASSQAKTSYEQY
-	TRBJ2-5	TRBV15	ATSSQALLGGVQETQY
-	TRBJ1-5	TRBV6-2/TRBV6-3	AGRGQGSQPQH
many	TRBJ2-5	TRBV6-1	ASTNLAGGGTQY
-	TRBJ2-7	TRBV9	ASSVGSGPYEQY
-	TRBJ2-5	TRBV4-1	ASSHERGRGLGETQY
-	TRBJ2-2	TRBV4-1	ASSQDHLAGNTGELF
many	TRBJ2-7	TRBV29-1	SVEDRQRGVGGEQY
many	TRBJ1-1	TRBV5-1	ASSLAVFNTEAF
few	TRBJ2-2	TRBV9	ASSGLSGELF